This T cell receptor beta chain was captured by sequencing in a study of CD8 T cells in ankylosing spondylitis. General study results and limits: Researchers reportedly found disease-linked clones significantly enriched in matched ankylosing spondylitis synovial fluid. Blood of patients with ankylosing spondylitis appeared to be characterized by a TCR beta motif of several highly homologous variants.

The V end lost 4 bases, the J end lost 9 bases, and 16 bases lay between the germline ends. Germline V gene sequence: CDR1 SQVTM, CDR2 ANQGSEA. The CDR3 contains 13 residues. This clonotype was observed many times. Its antigen is undetermined. Scientists made TCR beta libraries using quantitative 5'-RACE with molecular barcodes. TCRdb called the 5' RACE reads again in MiXCR, with one record for every CDR3 protein. The repertoire has 100,000 to 150,000 distinct CDR3 sequences, around 9.3% of them found once; the top ten carry more than 3%. The chain has TRBV29-1 and TRBJ2-1; D is possibly TRBD2 (5 bases). Sequencing was done on a sample of blood, either unsorted or a sorted T cell fraction (not recorded which). This TCR was sampled from a male donor with ankylosing spondylitis or in good health (not recorded which). The CDR3 region has the DNA TGCAGCGTTGTTTTACTAGTTGGCATTGAGCAGTTCTTC. Translated, it gives CSVVLLVGIEQFF.